These 32 T cell receptor beta chains were sequenced from one sample in a study of T cell responses to AZD1222 COVID-19 vaccine. Libraries were prepared by immunoSEQ multiplex PCR; TCRdb keeps only in-frame clonotypes and omits some of them. In the table there are roughly 100,000 clones, over 75% of which are singletons. Sequencing used peripheral blood, obtained on day 0 of AZD1222 vaccination. The receptor source for this set is an adult in good health.

On this clone itself: Other nucleotide sequences from this sample produce the same CDR3. The rearrangement joins TRBV28 to TRBJ1-2; 12 positions agree with TRBD1. CDR3 length: 16 residues. V dropped 4 bases and J dropped 4; count of bases not matched to a gene: 7. Germline values: CDR1 MDHEN, CDR2 SYDVKM. In nucleotides, the CDR3 is TGTGCCAGCAGTTCCTCCGGGACAGGGGGCGCCTATGGCTACACCTTC. This sequence encodes CASSSSGTGGAYGYTF.

CDR3 nucleotide sequence: TGCGCCAGCAGCTTGGGAGGGAGCCAAGAGACCCAGTACTTC. It translates to CASSLGGSQETQYF. This sequence joins TRBV5-1 and TRBJ2-5, with TRBD2 as a possible D gene (5 bases). CDR3 length: 14 amino acids. Trimming took 0 bases from V and 1 from J, leaving 7 bases between them. Germline V gives CDR1 SGHRS, CDR2 YFSETQ.

V usage is TRBV28 and J usage is TRBJ2-7; no firm D call. The germline V and J ends were trimmed by 2 bases and 4 bases, with 3 bases remaining between them. The germline gives CDR1 MDHEN, CDR2 SYDVKM. The length of the CDR3 is 11 residues. The CDR3 region has the DNA TGTGCCAGCAGTTTACGGTACGAGCAGTACTTC. Translated: CASSLRYEQYF.

This chain connects TRBV6-2 or TRBV6-3 to TRBJ2-6; D is uncertain. V shed 3 bases and J shed 0 bases, with 3 bases lying between them. This CDR3 has 14 amino acids. Germline CDR1 MNHEY, CDR2 SVGEGT. CDR3 nucleotides: TGTGCCAGCAGTTATAACTCTGGGGCCAACGTCCTGACTTTC. The encoded protein is CASSYNSGANVLTF.

This chain connects TRBV25-1 to TRBJ2-7, with D uncertain. Germline V gene sequence: CDR1 MGHDK, CDR2 SYGVNS. The CDR3 is 11 amino acids. V lost 6 bases to trimming and J lost 3 bases, with 6 bases between them. This CDR3 is CASRENYEQYF. In DNA, the CDR3 is TGTGCCAGCAGGGAAAACTACGAGCAGTACTTC.

This chain connects TRBV5-1 to TRBJ2-7; D remains unclear. The length of the CDR3 is 17 residues. Germline loops: CDR1 SGHRS, CDR2 YFSETQ. V was trimmed by 0 bases and J by 0 bases, leaving 16 bases between them. The CDR3 loop reads CASSLAFYSRTSYEQYF. The CDR3 region has the DNA TGCGCCAGCAGCTTGGCCTTTTACAGCCGAACCTCCTACGAGCAGTACTTC.

The chain joins TRBV3-1 (or the pseudogene TRBV3-2) to TRBJ2-7; possibly TRBD2 for D (6 bases). V lost 6 bases to trimming and J lost 3 bases, with 21 bases between them. Germline CDR1 and CDR2: LGHDT and YNNKEL (reference sequence). This CDR3 contains 16 residues. CDR3 residues: CASRKDLASTFYEQYF. DNA of the CDR3: TGTGCCAGCAGAAAAGATCTAGCGTCTACCTTCTACGAGCAGTACTTC.

This chain uses TRBV28 with TRBJ2-3; TRBD1 or TRBD2 may be the D gene (6 bases each). Germline loops: CDR1 MDHEN, CDR2 SYDVKM. Trimming removed 4 bases at V and 1 base at J, with 12 bases between. The CDR3 extends over 15 amino acids. In DNA form, the CDR3 reads TGTGCCAGCAGTTCCCATGGGGGGCGCACAGATACGCAGTATTTT. Translated: CASSSHGGRTDTQYF.

The chain combines TRBV7-9 with TRBJ2-1, with 8 positions matching TRBD2. CDR3 size: 16 residues. Germline-derived CDR1 and CDR2 are SEHNR and FQNEAQ (reference sequence). The V segment lost 5 bases and the J segment 8 bases; nucleotides outside the gene matches: 14. The CDR3 is CASSLLVGLAGDEQFF. CDR3 nucleotides: TGTGCCAGCAGCCTATTAGTCGGGCTAGCGGGCGATGAGCAGTTCTTC. The whole variable domain, filled in from reference TRBV7-9 and TRBJ2-1, reads DTGVSQNPRHKITKRGQNVTFRCDPISEHNRLYWYRQTLGQGPEFLTYFQNEAQLEKSRLLSDRFSAERPKGSFSTLEIQRTEQGDSAMYLCASSLLVGLAGDEQFFGPGTRLTVL.

V usage is TRBV7-2 and J usage is TRBJ2-7; 9 nucleotides line up with TRBD1. Trimming cost V 1 base and J 2 bases; bases outside gene matches: 6. The CDR3 is 16 amino acids. Germline loops: CDR1 SGHTA, CDR2 FQGNSA. The CDR3 region has the DNA TGTGCCAGCAGCTTAGGGGGACAGGGTAAGACCTACGAGCAGTACTTC. It specifies CASSLGGQGKTYEQYF.

The chain has TRBV14 and TRBJ1-1; D remains unclear. Trimming took 9 bases from V and 8 from J, leaving 4 bases between them. The CDR3 length is 8 residues. Germline V gene sequence: CDR1 SGHDN, CDR2 FVKESK. CDR3 sequence: CARIEAFF. The DNA of the CDR3 is TGTGCCAGGATCGAAGCTTTCTTT.

This chain uses TRBV29-1 with TRBJ2-7; no clear D. V lost 4 bases and J lost 0, with 10 bases in between. The CDR3 totals 13 residues. Germline assignment: CDR1 SQVTM and CDR2 ANQGSEA. This CDR3 is CSVGLGISYEQYF. CDR3 DNA sequence: TGCAGCGTTGGCCTTGGAATCTCCTACGAGCAGTACTTC.

This rearrangement joins TRBV4-3 to TRBJ1-5; D gene unclear. CDR3 length: 15 residues. Per the germline V gene, CDR1 is LGHNA and CDR2 is YSLEER. Trimming took off 0 bases at V and 4 bases at J, with 10 bases between the two ends. The CDR3 protein is CASSQEAVGNQPQHF. The DNA for the CDR3 is TGCGCCAGCAGCCAAGAGGCCGTTGGGAATCAGCCCCAGCATTTT.

The rearrangement links TRBV19 to TRBJ2-1; D gene unclear. There are 12 residues in the CDR3. The germline V gene has CDR1 LNHDA and CDR2 SQIVND (reference sequence). With 3 bases removed from V and 8 bases from J, the gap between germline ends came to 8 bases. The CDR3 DNA reads as TGTGCCAGTAGTATTTCGGGTGATGAGCAGTTCTTC. This sequence encodes CASSISGDEQFF.

The chain is built from TRBV5-6 and TRBJ1-1; the match to TRBD1 covers 8 bases. The junction had 8 bases not matched to a gene; V was cut back by 2 bases and J by 2 bases. The CDR3 contains 16 residues. Germline V CDR1 and CDR2: SGHDT, YYEEEE. This CDR3 reads CASSLTPGQVNTEAFF. In nucleotides, the CDR3 is TGTGCCAGCAGCTTAACCCCGGGACAGGTAAACACTGAAGCTTTCTTT.

V usage is TRBV11-2 and J usage is TRBJ1-5; D not resolved. In germline, CDR1 is SGHAT, CDR2 FQNNGV. This CDR3 comprises 15 residues. Trimming took off 3 bases at V and 0 bases at J, with 9 bases between the two ends. CDR3 sequence (DNA): TGTGCCAGCAGCTTTGGACTGAATAGCAATCAGCCCCAGCATTTT. Protein sequence: CASSFGLNSNQPQHF. Using reference TRBV11-2 and TRBJ1-5 for the parts outside the CDR3, the full variable domain is EAGVAQSPRYKIIEKRQSVAFWCNPISGHATLYWYQQILGQGPKLLIQFQNNGVVDDSQLPKDRFSAERLKGVDSTLKIQPAKLEDSAVYLCASSFGLNSNQPQHFGDGTRLSIL.

This CDR3 is CASSQGRGQANQPQHF. The CDR3 DNA sequence: TGCGCCAGCAGCCAAGGAAGGGGACAGGCTAATCAGCCCCAGCATTTT. This chain connects TRBV4-1 to TRBJ1-5, with TRBD1 matching over 8 bases. J gave up 4 bases and V 1 base, and 6 bases lay outside the gene matches. The germline V gene encodes CDR1 MGHRA and CDR2 YSYEKL. This CDR3 comprises 16 residues.

This clone was seen only a few times. The chain links TRBV7-9 to TRBJ2-3, with 13 bases matching TRBD2. The CDR3 is made up of 17 amino acids. Germline V gene sequence: CDR1 SEHNR, CDR2 FQNEAQ (reference sequence). V lost 3 bases, J lost 8 bases, and 11 bases stayed unmatched. The CDR3 sequence: CASSLIGGLAGVGTQYF. The CDR3 DNA reads TGTGCCAGCAGCTTGATCGGAGGACTAGCGGGAGTGGGTACGCAGTATTTT.

By share, this clone ranks as medium-sized (0.01 to 0.1%). This chain links TRBV28 with TRBJ2-2; perhaps TRBD1 as D (5 bases). V dropped 7 bases and J dropped 8 bases, with 20 bases sitting between them. The CDR3 is made up of 15 amino acids. The germline V gene has CDR1 MDHEN and CDR2 SYDVKM. The CDR3 bases are TGTGCCAGCACCCCTGGGGCCCGCGACGTAGGGGAGCTGTTTTTT. Its protein product is CASTPGARDVGELFF.

The genes are TRBV4-3 and TRBJ1-4, with a possible D match to TRBD1 (5 bases). The CDR3 spans 17 residues. The germline V gene encodes CDR1 LGHNA and CDR2 YSLEER. The V end was cut by 0 bases, the J end by 1 base, with 12 bases between. CDR3 sequence reads: CASSQEAPGKTNEKLFF. The CDR3, as DNA: TGCGCCAGCAGCCAAGAGGCGCCAGGGAAAACTAATGAAAAACTGTTTTTT.

This clone has only a few counts. The DNA for the CDR3 is TGTGCCAGCAGTTACTCGGGCAGGCAAAACACTGAAGCTTTCTTT. It specifies CASSYSGRQNTEAFF. The J gene is TRBJ1-1, the V gene TRBV6-2 or TRBV6-3, with D unresolved. Per germline, CDR1 MNHEY and CDR2 SVGEGT. V gave up 0 bases and J gave up 2 bases, with 10 bases separating them. There are 15 residues in the CDR3.

CDR3 in amino acids: CASSPIGAVYSLANTGELFF. CDR3 sequence (DNA): TGTGCCAGCTCACCAATCGGCGCCGTTTATAGTCTCGCGAACACCGGGGAGCTGTTTTTT. The chain joins TRBV18 to TRBJ2-2, with D uncertain. Germline values: CDR1 KGHSH, CDR2 LQKENI. This CDR3 region has 20 residues. V lost 2 bases and J lost 0, with 22 bases in between.

The rearrangement joins TRBV28 to TRBJ1-2, with D uncertain. The CDR3 runs 13 residues. Germline V gives CDR1 MDHEN, CDR2 SYDVKM. Trimming took 7 bases from V and 4 from J, leaving 13 bases between them. The CDR3 is CASTSAELYGYTF. In DNA, the CDR3 is TGTGCCAGCACCTCGGCAGAACTCTATGGCTACACCTTC.

V and J are TRBV7-9 and TRBJ1-1; TRBD1 aligns across 11 bases. The CDR3 contains 12 residues. V dropped 10 bases and J dropped 11; count of bases not matched to a gene: 9. Per germline, CDR1 SEHNR and CDR2 FQNEAQ (reference sequence). CDR3 protein: CATWTGGSVAFF. CDR3 DNA sequence: TGTGCCACCTGGACAGGGGGCTCGGTTGCTTTCTTT.

The chain links TRBV2 to TRBJ2-2, with a possible D match to TRBD2 (6 bases). The V gene's germline CDR1 is SNHLY and CDR2 FYNNEI. The V and J ends lost 7 bases and 5 bases respectively, with 11 bases between them. This CDR3 is 13 amino acids long. The CDR3: CASTSDSTGELFF. The CDR3 bases are TGTGCCAGCACTAGCGACAGTACCGGGGAGCTGTTTTTT.

The V gene is TRBV9, the J gene TRBJ2-1; the D gene is possibly TRBD2 (5 bases). From germline, CDR1 is SGDLS and CDR2 YYNGEE. The V and J ends lost 4 bases and 5 bases respectively, with 13 bases between them. The CDR3 runs 14 residues. The CDR3 is CASSSPTIHNEQFF. CDR3 DNA sequence: TGTGCCAGCAGCTCCCCGACTATACACAATGAGCAGTTCTTC.

The rearrangement joins TRBV7-9 to TRBJ1-4, with 9 bases matching TRBD1. The V and J ends lost 1 base and 7 bases, in that order; junction bases with no gene match: 7. Germline V lookup: CDR1 SEHNR, CDR2 FQNEAQ (reference sequence). CDR3 size: 16 residues. The CDR3 DNA is TGTGCCAGCAGCTTAGTGCACAGGGGGCGATCTGAAAAACTGTTTTTT. Its translation is CASSLVHRGRSEKLFF.

The chain recombines TRBV4-1 with TRBJ2-7, with D perhaps given as TRBD1 or TRBD2 (7 bases each). Germline V lookup: CDR1 MGHRA, CDR2 YSYEKL. V was clipped by 4 bases and J by 5 bases, with 18 bases between them. The CDR3 covers 15 residues. The CDR3 region has the DNA TGCGCCAGCAGCCCTTCGACAGGGCGGGGGCACGAGCAGTACTTC. Its protein product is CASSPSTGRGHEQYF.

The chain links TRBV29-1 to TRBJ2-3; TRBD1 or TRBD2 may be the D gene (6 bases each). Germline CDR1 is SQVTM and CDR2 is ANQGSEA. The CDR3 has 14 amino acids. Trimming stripped 7 bases from V and 2 bases from J, with 16 bases between. In nucleotides, the CDR3 is TGCAGCGCCCGGGGGACAAATCCCACAGATACGCAGTATTTT. As protein: CSARGTNPTDTQYF.

This clone was found once. This chain connects TRBV5-1 to TRBJ2-1; maybe TRBD2 (5 bases). This CDR3 is 16 amino acids long. Germline lookup yields CDR1 SGHRS and CDR2 YFSETQ. Deletions cut 4 bases from V and 0 bases from J, with 14 bases between. CDR3 protein: CASSPSSSFSYNEQFF. The CDR3 DNA is TGCGCCAGCAGCCCCTCTAGCTCCTTCTCCTACAATGAGCAGTTCTTC. Full variable domain (rest looked up from reference TRBV5-1 and TRBJ2-1): KAGVTQTPRYLIKTRGQQVTLSCSPISGHRSVSWYQQTPGQGLQFLFEYFSETQRNKGNFPGRFSGRQFSNSRSEMNVSTLELGDSALYLCASSPSSSFSYNEQFFGPGTRLTVL.

The chain couples TRBV6-5 to TRBJ2-7, with 12 bases that match TRBD2. Germline CDR1 and CDR2: MNHEY and SVGAGI. This CDR3 is 14 amino acids long. V gave up 6 bases and J gave up 4 bases; unmatched junction bases: 4. The CDR3 protein is CASRMTSGGYEQYF. The CDR3 DNA reads TGTGCCAGCAGGATGACTAGCGGGGGATACGAGCAGTACTTC.

The V call is TRBV4-3, the J call TRBJ1-2, with D perhaps TRBD1 (6 bases). This CDR3 region has 16 residues. Germline V CDR1 and CDR2: LGHNA, YSLEER. The V and J ends lost 4 bases and 0 bases respectively, with 15 bases between them. The CDR3 reads CASSLGGGVANYGYTF. In DNA form, the CDR3 reads TGCGCCAGCAGCCTTGGAGGGGGAGTAGCTAACTATGGCTACACCTTC.